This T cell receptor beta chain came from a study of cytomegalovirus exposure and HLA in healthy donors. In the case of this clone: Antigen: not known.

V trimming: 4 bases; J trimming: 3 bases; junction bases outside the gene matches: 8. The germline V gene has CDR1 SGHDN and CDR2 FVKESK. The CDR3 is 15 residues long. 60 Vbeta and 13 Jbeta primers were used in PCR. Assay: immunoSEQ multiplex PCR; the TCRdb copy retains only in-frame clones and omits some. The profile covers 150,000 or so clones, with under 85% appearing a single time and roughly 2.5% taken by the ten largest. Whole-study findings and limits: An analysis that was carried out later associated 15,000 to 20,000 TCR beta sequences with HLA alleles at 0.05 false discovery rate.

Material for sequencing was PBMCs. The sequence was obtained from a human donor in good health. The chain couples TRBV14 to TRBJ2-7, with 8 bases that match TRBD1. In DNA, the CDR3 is TGTGCCAGCAGCCTGGGACAGGAGGTCCACTACGAGCAGTACTTC. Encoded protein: CASSLGQEVHYEQYF.